Following are 15 T cell receptor beta chains from one sample sequenced in a study of T cells in tuberculosis. Repertoires were generated with immunoSEQ multiplex PCR, while TCRdb's copy carries only in-frame clones and drops some. This repertoire shows about 33,000 clones, nearly 97% found once; its top ten account for around 2%. Sequencing used PBMCs. All receptors derive from a donor aged 10-29 years with latent tuberculosis or without tuberculosis infection.

The rearrangement joins TRBV19 to TRBJ2-7; 8 nucleotides line up with TRBD2. Germline V CDR1 and CDR2: LNHDA, SQIVND (reference sequence). This CDR3 comprises 15 residues. With 3 bases clipped from V and 1 base from J, the junction kept 5 bases outside the gene matches. CDR3 in amino acids: CASSIQGGRSYEQYF. The CDR3 nucleotides read TGTGCCAGTAGTATCCAAGGCGGGAGGTCCTACGAGCAGTACTTC.

The chain joins TRBV5-1 to TRBJ2-3, with 10 bases that match TRBD2. The CDR3 has 17 residues. V was clipped by 3 bases and J by 4 bases; unmatched bases: 11. CDR1 is SGHRS, CDR2 YFSETQ, per germline. The CDR3 region has the DNA TGCGCCAGCAGCTCCAGACTAGCGGGTGAGACGGCAGATACGCAGTATTTT. Residues: CASSSRLAGETADTQYF.

This chain connects TRBV5-4 to TRBJ2-5, with a weak D call TRBD1 (7 bases). This CDR3 is 15 amino acids long. V gave up 6 bases and J gave up 5 bases, with 20 bases separating them. Germline V gives CDR1 SGHNT, CDR2 YYREEE (reference sequence). CDR3 sequence (DNA): TGTGCCAGCACCCGGCGGCAGGGGGGCGGGGAGACCCAGTACTTC. Its protein product is CASTRRQGGGETQYF.

This chain links TRBV4-1 with TRBJ2-1, with D unclear. The CDR3 is 14 amino acids. The germline CDR1 and CDR2 sequences are MGHRA and YSYEKL. Trimming pared 5 bases from V and 2 bases from J, leaving 10 bases between. The CDR3 DNA is TGCGCCAGCAGCGTGACACAAACCTACAATGAGCAGTTCTTC. This sequence encodes CASSVTQTYNEQFF.

The V gene is TRBV6-1, the J gene TRBJ1-2; D might be TRBD1 (5 bases). The germline V gene encodes CDR1 MNHNS and CDR2 SASEGT. The ends were cut back, 6 bases at V and 3 bases at J, with 14 bases in the middle. This CDR3 contains 14 residues. In nucleotides, the CDR3 is TGTGCCAGCAGGAGCCGGGACTCGGACTATGGCTACACCTTC. Its translation: CASRSRDSDYGYTF.

The rearrangement uses TRBV4-1 and TRBJ1-1; D is ambiguous. CDR1 is MGHRA and CDR2 is YSYEKL in the germline V gene. The CDR3 consists of 14 residues. The germline V and J ends were trimmed by 1 base and 6 bases, with 12 bases remaining between them. CDR3 residues: CASSQVGQIAEAFF. In DNA form, the CDR3 reads TGCGCCAGCAGCCAAGTTGGGCAAATTGCTGAAGCTTTCTTT.

This chain connects TRBV6-6 to TRBJ2-1, with 10 bases aligning to TRBD2. Looked up from germline, CDR1 is MNHNY and CDR2 is SVGAGI (reference sequence). The length of the CDR3 is 15 residues. J gave up 7 bases and V 6 bases, and 9 bases lay outside the gene matches. The CDR3 here is CASSSSGGAINEQFF. CDR3 nucleotide sequence: TGTGCCAGCAGCTCGAGCGGGGGGGCAATAAATGAGCAGTTCTTC.

The V call is TRBV27, the J call TRBJ2-7; D perhaps matches TRBD1 (6 bases). The germline gives CDR1 MNHEY, CDR2 SMNVEV (reference sequence). V shed 2 bases and J shed 6 bases, with 14 bases lying between them. This CDR3 comprises 14 residues. As DNA, the CDR3 is TGTGCCAGCAGTTTAACAGGGCCCCAGGGCGAGCAGTACTTC. Amino acid sequence: CASSLTGPQGEQYF.

The CDR3, as DNA: TGTGCCAGCAGCGTAGGTACAGGGGGGCTGAACACTGAAGCTTTCTTT. Translated, it gives CASSVGTGGLNTEAFF. The rearrangement joins TRBV9 to TRBJ1-1, with 8 bases fitting TRBD1. The V gene end was trimmed by 0 bases and the J gene end by 0 bases; junction bases not matched to a gene: 4. The germline gives CDR1 SGDLS, CDR2 YYNGEE. The CDR3 covers 16 residues.

V usage is TRBV29-1 and J usage is TRBJ1-1; D is possibly TRBD1 (5 bases). V was trimmed by 2 bases and J by 0 bases, leaving 10 bases between them. The CDR3 is 14 residues long. CDR1 and CDR2 from the germline V gene are SQVTM and ANQGSEA. Written as DNA, the CDR3 is TGCAGCGTTGAAACGGGGGTCCTGAACACTGAAGCTTTCTTT. It specifies CSVETGVLNTEAFF.

The rearrangement uses TRBV21-1 and TRBJ1-2. TRBV21-1 is a recognized pseudogene. The CDR3 sequence is 16 residues long. The CDR3 here is CASSKREEIDAYGYTF. CDR3 bases: TGTGCCAGCAGCAAACGAGAGGAAATCGATGCCTATGGCTACACCTTC.

The gene calls are TRBV27 and TRBJ1-1; 11 nucleotides match TRBD1. The ends lost 6 bases at V and 5 bases at J; junction bases unmatched: 5. This CDR3 has 14 residues. Per the germline V gene, CDR1 is MNHEY and CDR2 is SMNVEV (reference sequence). This CDR3 is CASRDRGRGTEAFF. The DNA of the CDR3 is TGTGCCAGCAGGGACAGGGGGCGAGGAACTGAAGCTTTCTTT.

V usage is TRBV2 and J usage is TRBJ2-2, with 11 bases lining up with TRBD2. The germline V gene encodes CDR1 SNHLY and CDR2 FYNNEI. The CDR3 has 15 residues. The V gene end was trimmed by 8 bases and the J gene end by 4 bases; junction bases not matched to a gene: 6. The DNA for the CDR3 is TGTGCCAGCTCCCGGACTAGCGGGTCCACCGGGGAGCTGTTTTTT. Its translation: CASSRTSGSTGELFF. The full variable domain, rest sourced from reference TRBV2 and TRBJ2-2, is EPEVTQTPSHQVTQMGQEVILRCVPISNHLYFYWYRQILGQKVEFLVSFYNNEISEKSEIFDDQFSVERPDGSNFTLKIRSTKLEDSAMYFCASSRTSGSTGELFFGEGSRLTVL.

The genes are TRBV9 and TRBJ2-1, with TRBD2 identical over 9 bases. Trimming removed 0 bases from V and 2 bases from J; junction bases left unmatched: 3. The length of the CDR3 is 16 residues. From germline, CDR1 is SGDLS and CDR2 YYNGEE. DNA for the CDR3: TGTGCCAGCAGCGTAGCCCAGCGGGGGGCCTACAATGAGCAGTTCTTC. Protein: CASSVAQRGAYNEQFF.

The chain joins TRBV2 to TRBJ1-5; perhaps TRBD1 as D (5 bases). The CDR3 consists of 15 residues. Germline V lookup: CDR1 SNHLY, CDR2 FYNNEI. The V end lost 0 bases, the J end lost 2 bases, and 8 bases lay between the germline ends. This chain's CDR3 is CASSEASRGNQPQHF. DNA for the CDR3: TGTGCCAGCAGTGAAGCGTCCAGGGGCAATCAGCCCCAGCATTTT.